This T cell receptor (beta chain) was recovered during a study of sequential checkpoint blockade in melanoma. Study-level background: Randomization was 1:1 between first-line nivolumab→ipilimumab and ipilimumab→nivolumab. Maintenance nivolumab came after either treatment sequence.

The method was immunoSEQ multiplex PCR; TCRdb's version includes in-frame clones alone and lacks a portion of them. The sample records about 18,000 clones, 56% being singletons. Treatment denoted: randomized to nivolumab then ipilimumab (arm A) or the reverse (arm B). DNA-damaging chemotherapy had not been given to any patient beforehand. PBMC sorting kept live CD3+CD8+ cells without CD19 or CD56. This clone has more than one count but fewer than ten. The CDR3 has 16 amino acids. The germline V gene encodes CDR1 MNHEY and CDR2 SMNVEV (reference sequence). The ends lost 5 bases at V and 3 bases at J; junction bases unmatched: 8.

The chain employs TRBV27 and TRBJ2-7; 12 bases are shared with TRBD2. The source material was CD8+ T cells sorted from blood (inferred from file names), sampled from a patient given nivolumab and ipilimumab in sequence. This TCR came from a human donor with melanoma. The CDR3 nucleotides are TGTGCCAGCAGTCGCGGGACTAGCGGGCTCGACTACGAGCAGTACTTC. It is translated as CASSRGTSGLDYEQYF.